This entry concerns a single T cell receptor (beta chain). This clonotype was seen only a few times. Its antigen is still unknown. Within one base of it there is no much larger clone, and no base qualities were kept. Every donor was a healthy Caucasian. Three pairs of female monozygotic twins, all aged about 18 to 29 years, were included in the twin cohort. Miltenyi CD45RO+ enrichment and human naive T-cell isolation kits were used to isolate memory (CD45RO+) and naive T cells from PBMC. The sample is drawn from a study of identical twins (dated by TCRdb to the mid-2010s). For the study in its entirety: The study deep-sequenced TCR alpha and beta repertoires from monozygotic twins, unrelated adults of various ages and cord blood to test whether fetal clonotypes persist. Replicate twin experiments were performed at different times using different library preparation protocols to rule out contamination.

The library was obtained by 5' RACE. The sequencer listed for this sample is Illumina HiSeq 2000. A universal primer binding site was introduced by template switching, and a unique molecular identifier was present in the final cDNA, enabling accurate counting of TCR cDNA molecules. Specific primers in the conserved constant-segment region were used to synthesize first-strand cDNA for TCR alpha and beta chains. To control for contamination, every cDNA library was double barcoded, receiving both a SMART-Mk sample barcode and Illumina barcodes. TruSeq adapter sequences and Illumina sample barcodes were added in two successive PCR steps. The Illumina HiSeq platform was used with custom primers to sequence TCR alpha and beta cDNA libraries. On the study's bioinformatics: MiGEC processed the raw reads to extract unique molecular identifiers, while MiXCR was used to determine the CDR3 positions. Recombination models were inferred per individual with the repgenHMM and IGoR tools using an EM algorithm. Shared clonotypes were analyzed with the tcR package in R, and sharing was normalized by the product of cloneset sizes. Out-of-frame nonproductive sequences were analyzed to study raw recombination free of thymic and clonal selection effects. Through fastp at Q25 and MiXCR, TCRdb rebuilt clones from the public reads, retaining in-frame beta chains. Entries are consolidated by CDR3 protein sequence, retaining the most common genes and DNA. TCRdb, not the original authors, processed these V and J calls. The sample yields about 260,000 distinct CDR3 sequences; roughly 7% were counted once. Approximately 3.6% of the sample is held by the ten biggest clonotypes.

General study outcomes and caveats: Invariant T cells such as MAIT and iNKT could partly confound zero-insertion analyses, though diverse VJ usage argued against this for most clonotypes. Conclusions relied on cross-sectional statistical analysis, since the same donors could not be followed over many years. In monozygotic twins, out-of-frame TCR alpha sharing was systematically underestimated by recombination models, although the models agreed with sharing between unrelated individuals. Out-of-frame TCR alpha sequences shared between twins showed an excess of low generation-probability sequences compared with coincidental sharing between unrelated individuals. Abundant cord blood beta clonotypes carried fewer insertions; young adult naive repertoires showed a weaker similar trend, while memory repertoires showed none. Excess twin sharing in beta out-of-frame sequences was weaker because fewer shared sequences lowered the signal-to-noise ratio.

The same specimen was also included in a second study, on yellow fever vaccine responses in identical twins. Per the second study: The T cell response to vaccination in identical twins was reported by the authors to appear partly convergent and partly personalized. The study precisely tracked vaccine-responding T cell clones in identical twins.

The sequence was obtained from a woman aged 18-29 years in good health. Sequencing was done on a sample of memory (CD45RO+) T cells sorted from blood. Read against the paper, the sample's cell subset or site label means: CD45RO+ enriched T cells.

The CDR3 corresponds to CASSVGGGHTGELFF. The base sequence is TGTGCCAGCAGCGTAGGGGGAGGACACACCGGGGAGCTGTTTTTT. Here the chain combines TRBV9 and TRBJ2-2; TRBD2 could be the D gene, as 6 bases match. V and J lose 0 bases and 3 bases, and a span of 9 bases separates them. The germline V gene encodes CDR1 SGDLS and CDR2 YYNGEE. From its cysteine to its phenylalanine, the CDR3 spans 15 amino acids. The CDR3 DNA has 45 bases and is translated from base 1.